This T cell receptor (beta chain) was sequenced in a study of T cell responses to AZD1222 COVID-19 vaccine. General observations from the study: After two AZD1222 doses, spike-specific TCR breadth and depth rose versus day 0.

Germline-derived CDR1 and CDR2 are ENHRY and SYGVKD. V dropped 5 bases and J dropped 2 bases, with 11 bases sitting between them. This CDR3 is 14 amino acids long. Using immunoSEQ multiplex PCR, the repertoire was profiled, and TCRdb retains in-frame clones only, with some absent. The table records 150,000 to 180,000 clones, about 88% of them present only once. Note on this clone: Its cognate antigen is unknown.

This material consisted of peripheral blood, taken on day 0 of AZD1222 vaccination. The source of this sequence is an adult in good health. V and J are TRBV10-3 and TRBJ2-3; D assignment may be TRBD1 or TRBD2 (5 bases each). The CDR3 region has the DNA TGTGCCATCAGTTACCAGGGAGACACAGATACGCAGTATTTT. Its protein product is CAISYQGDTDTQYF.